Shown below are 11 T cell receptor beta chains from a single sample sequenced in a study of T cells in Graves' hyperthyroidism and ophthalmopathy. Amplification of TCR beta CDR3 regions used RNA as the template. Carried out on the TCR CDR3, a first-round RT-PCR used the HTBI primer set. TCRdb re-called the multiplex PCR reads through MiXCR, storing one row per CDR3 protein. The sample records around 420,000 distinct CDR3 sequences, around a sixth being singletons. Sequenced: blood. Every receptor here comes from a woman aged 18-30 years with Graves' hyperthyroidism.

This clonotype was seen at least ten times. This sequence joins TRBV20-1 and TRBJ2-1, with D perhaps TRBD1 or TRBD2 (5 bases each). Trimming took off 2 bases at V and 9 bases at J, with 17 bases between the two ends. Germline CDR1 reads DFQATT; CDR2 reads SNEGSKA (reference sequence). The CDR3 has 14 residues. CDR3 region: CSARKGLAEGEQFF. The CDR3 DNA is TGCAGTGCTAGAAAGGGGTTGGCCGAGGGTGAGCAGTTCTTC.

The sample holds many counts of this clonotype. V usage is TRBV3-1 and J usage is TRBJ1-2, with D perhaps matching TRBD1 (5 bases). The CDR3 has 17 amino acids. Germline lookup yields CDR1 LGHDT and CDR2 YNNKEL (reference sequence). Trimming left V 1 base short and J 4 bases short, with 19 bases between. The CDR3 region has the DNA TGTGCCAGCAGCCAAGGGATCTTGAGTGCAGGGATCTATGGCTACACCTTC. It is translated as CASSQGILSAGIYGYTF. Filled out from reference TRBV3-1 and TRBJ1-2, the complete variable domain reads DTAVSQTPKYLVTQMGNDKSIKCEQNLGHDTMYWYKQDSKKFLKIMFSYNNKELIINETVPNRFSPKSPDKAHLNLHINSLELGDSAVYFCASSQGILSAGIYGYTFGSGTRLTVV.

This clonotype was detected many times. The chain recombines TRBV9 with TRBJ2-7, with TRBD2 matching 9 bases. Germline V lookup: CDR1 SGDLS, CDR2 YYNGEE. This CDR3 spans 16 amino acids. J gave up 0 bases and V 2 bases, and 6 bases lay outside the gene matches. The CDR3 reads CASSVDSGGLSYEQYF. The CDR3 nucleotides are TGTGCCAGCAGCGTCGATAGCGGGGGCCTCTCCTACGAGCAGTACTTC.

This chain links TRBV6-1 with TRBJ1-3; unclear D gene. CDR1 and CDR2 from the germline V gene are MNHNS and SASEGT. V lost 0 bases and J lost 0, with 9 bases in between. The CDR3 consists of 16 residues. CDR3 DNA sequence: TGTGCCAGCAGTGAAGCGCGACTGAGCTCTGGAAACACCATATATTTT. Encoded protein: CASSEARLSSGNTIYF.

The V gene is TRBV28, the J gene TRBJ1-2; D is undetermined. The germline CDR1 and CDR2 sequences are MDHEN and SYDVKM. The CDR3 is made up of 16 amino acids. V was pared by 5 bases and J by 8 bases, with 24 bases between. CDR3 in DNA: TGTGCCAGCAGTCCCCGGGCTTTCATGGGGATGGTGGGCTACACCTTC. Protein sequence: CASSPRAFMGMVGYTF.

The table lists this clonotype with many counts. The chain links TRBV11-3 to TRBJ2-3; maybe TRBD2 (5 bases). This CDR3 spans 17 amino acids. V was pared by 3 bases and J by 3 bases, with 19 bases between. The germline V gene encodes CDR1 SGHNT and CDR2 YENEEA. In DNA form, the CDR3 reads TGTGCCAGCAGCTTTAGGAGTAGTCGGCTAGCAACAGATACGCAGTATTTT. Translating it yields CASSFRSSRLATDTQYF.

This clonotype occurred a few times. The V and J genes are TRBV5-4 and TRBJ2-2, with no clear D. Per germline, CDR1 SGHNT and CDR2 YYREEE (reference sequence). V was clipped by 2 bases and J by 6 bases, with 8 bases between them. This CDR3 contains 13 residues. The CDR3 DNA sequence: TGTGCCAGCAGCTTACGGACCCCCGGGGAGCTGTTTTTT. Amino acid sequence: CASSLRTPGELFF. Using reference TRBV5-4 and TRBJ2-2 for the parts outside the CDR3, the full variable domain is ETGVTQSPTHLIKTRGQQVTLRCSSQSGHNTVSWYQQALGQGPQFIFQYYREEENGRGNFPPRFSGLQFPNYSSELNVNALELDDSALYLCASSLRTPGELFFGEGSRLTVL.

This clonotype came up many times. This rearrangement joins TRBV20-1 to TRBJ2-1; 8 bases map to TRBD2. Germline CDR1 reads DFQATT; CDR2 reads SNEGSKA (reference sequence). V trimming: 5 bases; J trimming: 10 bases; junction bases outside the gene matches: 10. This CDR3 spans 13 amino acids. The CDR3: CSASGTRVNEQFF. For the CDR3, the DNA is TGCAGTGCTTCCGGGACTAGAGTGAACGAGCAGTTCTTC.

In its sample, this clonotype was seen many times. The rearrangement joins TRBV6-1 to TRBJ1-1; TRBD1 matches 8 bases. Unmatched junction bases numbered 5, after V lost 5 bases and J lost 9 bases. The CDR3 extends over 12 amino acids. CDR1 and CDR2 from the germline V gene are MNHNS and SASEGT. The CDR3, as DNA: TGTGCCAGCAGTCAAGGACAGGGAAAAGCTTTCTTT. Its translation is CASSQGQGKAFF.

In this sample, this clonotype turned up many times. This chain uses TRBV20-1 with TRBJ1-2; D might be TRBD1 (5 bases). The V gene lost 0 bases and the J gene lost 4 bases, with 18 bases spanning the gap. The CDR3 runs to 16 residues. From germline, CDR1 is DFQATT and CDR2 SNEGSKA (reference sequence). The CDR3 DNA sequence: TGCAGTGCTAGAGATTGGGTGTTGGGGCTGGGCTATGGCTACACCTTC. Protein: CSARDWVLGLGYGYTF.

This clonotype was observed at least ten times. V is TRBV4-1 and J is TRBJ2-3; D is ambiguous. Germline V gene data show CDR1 as MGHRA and CDR2 as YSYEKL. Trimming took 4 bases from V and 0 from J, leaving 14 bases between them. The CDR3 has 16 amino acids. Written as DNA, the CDR3 is TGCGCCAGCAGCCGTAGATCGCAACCTAGCACAGATACGCAGTATTTT. Translating it yields CASSRRSQPSTDTQYF.